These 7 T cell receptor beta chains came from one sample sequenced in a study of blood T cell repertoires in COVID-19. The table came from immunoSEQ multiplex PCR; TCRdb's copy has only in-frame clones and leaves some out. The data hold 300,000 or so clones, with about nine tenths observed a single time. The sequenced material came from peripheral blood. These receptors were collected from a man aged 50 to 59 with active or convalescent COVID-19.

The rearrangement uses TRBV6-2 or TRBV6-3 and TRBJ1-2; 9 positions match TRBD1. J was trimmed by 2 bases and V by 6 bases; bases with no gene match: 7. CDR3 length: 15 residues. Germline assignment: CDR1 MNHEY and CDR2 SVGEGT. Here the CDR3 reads CASSRTGTGNYGYTF. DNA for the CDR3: TGTGCCAGCAGCAGGACCGGGACAGGGAACTATGGCTACACCTTC.

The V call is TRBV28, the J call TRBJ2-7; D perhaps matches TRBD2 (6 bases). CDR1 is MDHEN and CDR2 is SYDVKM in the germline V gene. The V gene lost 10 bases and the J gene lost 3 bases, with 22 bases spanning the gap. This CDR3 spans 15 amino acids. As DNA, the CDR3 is TGTGCCAAACCATTTGCCGGCGGGAAAGACTACGAGCAGTACTTC. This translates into CAKPFAGGKDYEQYF.

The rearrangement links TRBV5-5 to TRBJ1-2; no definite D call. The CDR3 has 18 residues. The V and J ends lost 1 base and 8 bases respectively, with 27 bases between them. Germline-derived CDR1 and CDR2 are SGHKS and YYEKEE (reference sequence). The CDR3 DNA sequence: TGTGCCAGCAGCTTGTCTCCCCTAAATGGACGGGAGCCTAGGGGCTACACCTTC. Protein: CASSLSPLNGREPRGYTF.

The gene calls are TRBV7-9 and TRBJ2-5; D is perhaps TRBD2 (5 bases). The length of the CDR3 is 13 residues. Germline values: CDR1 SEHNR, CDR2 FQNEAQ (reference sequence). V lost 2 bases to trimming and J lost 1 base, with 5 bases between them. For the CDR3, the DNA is TGTGCCAGCAGCTTAAGCGGCCAAGAGACCCAGTACTTC. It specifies CASSLSGQETQYF.

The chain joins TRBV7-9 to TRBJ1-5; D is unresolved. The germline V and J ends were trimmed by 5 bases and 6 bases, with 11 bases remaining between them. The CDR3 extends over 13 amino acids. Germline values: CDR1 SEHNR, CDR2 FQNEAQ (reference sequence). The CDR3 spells CASSRESGQPQHF. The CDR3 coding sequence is TGTGCCAGCAGCCGAGAGTCGGGTCAGCCCCAGCATTTT.

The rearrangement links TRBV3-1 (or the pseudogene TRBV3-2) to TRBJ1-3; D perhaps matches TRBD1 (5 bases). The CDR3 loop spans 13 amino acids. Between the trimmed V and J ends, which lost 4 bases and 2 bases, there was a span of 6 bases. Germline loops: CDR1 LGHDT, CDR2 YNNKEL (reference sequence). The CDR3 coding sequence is TGTGCCAGCAGCCCCAGGGCTGGAAACACCATATATTTT. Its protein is CASSPRAGNTIYF.

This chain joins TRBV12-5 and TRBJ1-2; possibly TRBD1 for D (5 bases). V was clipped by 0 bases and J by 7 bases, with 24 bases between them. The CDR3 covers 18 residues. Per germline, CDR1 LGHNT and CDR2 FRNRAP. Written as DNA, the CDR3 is TGTGCTAGTGGTTTGGTACGCGAGGGGAGGGGCCCCGCGGGTGGCTACACCTTC. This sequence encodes CASGLVREGRGPAGGYTF.